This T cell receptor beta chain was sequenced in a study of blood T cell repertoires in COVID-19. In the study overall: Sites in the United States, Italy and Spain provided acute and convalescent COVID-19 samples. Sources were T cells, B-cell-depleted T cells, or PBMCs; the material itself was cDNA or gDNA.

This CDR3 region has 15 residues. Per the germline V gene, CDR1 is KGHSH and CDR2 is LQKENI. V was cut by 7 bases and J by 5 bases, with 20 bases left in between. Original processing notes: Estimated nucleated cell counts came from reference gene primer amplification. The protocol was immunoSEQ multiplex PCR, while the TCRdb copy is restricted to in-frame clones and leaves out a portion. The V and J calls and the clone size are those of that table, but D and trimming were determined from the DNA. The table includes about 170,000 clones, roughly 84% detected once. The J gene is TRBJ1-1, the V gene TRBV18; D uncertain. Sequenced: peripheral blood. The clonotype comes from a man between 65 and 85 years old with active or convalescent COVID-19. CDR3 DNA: TGTGCCAGCTTCAGCATGTTCAGCCCCAGGACTGAAGCTTTCTTT. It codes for CASFSMFSPRTEAFF. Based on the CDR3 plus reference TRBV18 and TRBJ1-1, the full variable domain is NAGVMQNPRHLVRRRGQEARLRCSPMKGHSHVYWYRQLPEEGLKFMVYLQKENIIDESGMPKERFSAEFPKEGPSILRIQQVVRGDSAAYFCASFSMFSPRTEAFFGQGTRLTVV.